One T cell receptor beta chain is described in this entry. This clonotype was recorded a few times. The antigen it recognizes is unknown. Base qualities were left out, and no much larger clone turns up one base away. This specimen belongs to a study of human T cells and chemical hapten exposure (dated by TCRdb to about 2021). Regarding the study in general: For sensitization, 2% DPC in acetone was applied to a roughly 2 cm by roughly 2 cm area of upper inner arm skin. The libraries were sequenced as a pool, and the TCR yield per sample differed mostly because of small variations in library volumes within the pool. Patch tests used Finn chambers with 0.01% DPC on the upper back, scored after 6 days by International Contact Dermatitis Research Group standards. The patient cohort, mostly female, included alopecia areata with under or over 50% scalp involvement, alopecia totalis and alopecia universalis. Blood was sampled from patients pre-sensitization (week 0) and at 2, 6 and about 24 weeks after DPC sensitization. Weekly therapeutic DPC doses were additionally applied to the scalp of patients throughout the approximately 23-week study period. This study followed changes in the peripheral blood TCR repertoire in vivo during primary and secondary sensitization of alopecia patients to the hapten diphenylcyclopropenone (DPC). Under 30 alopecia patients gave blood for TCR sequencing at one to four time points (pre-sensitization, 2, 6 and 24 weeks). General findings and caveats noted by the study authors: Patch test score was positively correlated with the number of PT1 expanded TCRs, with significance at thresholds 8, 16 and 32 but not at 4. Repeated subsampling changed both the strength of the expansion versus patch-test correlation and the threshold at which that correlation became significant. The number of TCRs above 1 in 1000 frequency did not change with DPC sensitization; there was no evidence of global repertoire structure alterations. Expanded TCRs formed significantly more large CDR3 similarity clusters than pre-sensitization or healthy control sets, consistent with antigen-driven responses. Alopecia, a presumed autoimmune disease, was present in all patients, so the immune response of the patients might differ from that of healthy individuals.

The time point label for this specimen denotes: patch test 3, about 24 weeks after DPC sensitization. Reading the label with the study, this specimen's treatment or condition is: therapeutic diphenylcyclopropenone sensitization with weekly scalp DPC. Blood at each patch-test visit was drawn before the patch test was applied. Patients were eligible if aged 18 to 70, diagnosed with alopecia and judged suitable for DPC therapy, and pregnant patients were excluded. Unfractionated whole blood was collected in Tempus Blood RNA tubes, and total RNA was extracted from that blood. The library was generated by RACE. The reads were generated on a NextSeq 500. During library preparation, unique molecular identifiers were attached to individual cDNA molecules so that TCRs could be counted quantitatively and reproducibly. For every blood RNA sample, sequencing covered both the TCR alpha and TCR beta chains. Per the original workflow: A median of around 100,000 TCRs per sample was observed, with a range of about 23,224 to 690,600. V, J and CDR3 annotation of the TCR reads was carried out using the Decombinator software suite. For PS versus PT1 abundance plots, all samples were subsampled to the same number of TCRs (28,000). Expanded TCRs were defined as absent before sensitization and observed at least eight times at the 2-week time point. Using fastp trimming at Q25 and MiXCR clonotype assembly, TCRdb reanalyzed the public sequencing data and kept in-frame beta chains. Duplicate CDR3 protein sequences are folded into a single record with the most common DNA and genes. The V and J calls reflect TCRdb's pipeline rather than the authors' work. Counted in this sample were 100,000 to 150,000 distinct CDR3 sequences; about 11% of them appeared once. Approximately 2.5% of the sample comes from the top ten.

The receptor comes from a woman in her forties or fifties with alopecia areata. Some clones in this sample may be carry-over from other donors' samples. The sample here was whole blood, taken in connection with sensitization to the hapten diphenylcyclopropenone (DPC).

The nucleotide sequence reads TGCAGCGTTCGTGAGCGGGGATACTACAATGAGCAGTTCTTC. This gives the protein CSVRERGYYNEQFF. The chain couples TRBV29-1 to TRBJ2-1; a stretch of 7 junction bases matches TRBD2. From V the trimming removes 5 bases and from J it removes 3 bases, while the gene matches leave 7 bases of the junction unaccounted for. The CDR3 holds 14 amino acids from the cysteine to the phenylalanine. Only the CDR3 region is kept as DNA, spanning 42 bases read in frame from base 1. CDR1 and CDR2, looked up from the germline V gene, are SQVTM and ANQGSEA.